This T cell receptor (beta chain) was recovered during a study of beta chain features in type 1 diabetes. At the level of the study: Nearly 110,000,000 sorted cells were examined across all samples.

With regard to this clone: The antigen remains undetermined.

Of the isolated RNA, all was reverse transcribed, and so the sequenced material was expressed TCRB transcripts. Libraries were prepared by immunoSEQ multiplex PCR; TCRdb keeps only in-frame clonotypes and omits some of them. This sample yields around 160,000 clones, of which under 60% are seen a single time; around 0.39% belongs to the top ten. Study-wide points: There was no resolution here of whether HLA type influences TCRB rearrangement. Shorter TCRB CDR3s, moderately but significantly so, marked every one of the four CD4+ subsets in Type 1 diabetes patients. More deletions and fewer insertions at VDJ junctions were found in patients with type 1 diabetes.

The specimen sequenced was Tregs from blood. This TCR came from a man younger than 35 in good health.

Here the CDR3 reads CASSSMTGGRETQYF. DNA for the CDR3: TGTGCCAGCAGCTCGATGACAGGGGGACGCGAGACCCAGTACTTC. The chain carries TRBV7-2 and TRBJ2-5; 9 nucleotides match TRBD1. CDR1 SGHTA and CDR2 FQGNSA come from the germline V gene. The V gene end was trimmed by 4 bases and the J gene end by 5 bases; junction bases not matched to a gene: 8. The CDR3 contains 15 residues. Full variable domain (outside the CDR3, taken from reference TRBV7-2 and TRBJ2-5): GAGVSQSPSNKVTEKGKDVELRCDPISGHTALYWYRQSLGQGLEFLIYFQGNSAPDKSGLPSDRFSAERTGGSVSTLTIQRTQQEDSAVYLCASSSMTGGRETQYFGPGTRLLVL.